The subject of this entry is one T cell receptor (beta chain). This clonotype came up a few times. This receptor's antigen is unknown. No quality values exist for individual bases; no much larger clone is one base distant. The data derive from a study of T cells in Graves' hyperthyroidism and ophthalmopathy (dated by TCRdb to the late 2010s). Background on the whole study: Peripheral blood samples were taken at initial diagnosis, before any treatment was given. To identify TCR V-J signatures that set the groups apart, the researchers used a discovery cohort of more than 95 patients, made up of roughly 45 with Graves' ophthalmopathy and 57 with stable Graves' hyperthyroidism. Whether ophthalmopathy could be predicted prospectively was tested in an independent validation cohort made up of 18 hyperthyroidism patients plus 17 patients who later progressed to ophthalmopathy. The 95 to 100 discovery patients were randomly split 7:3 into training and test sets. The study also compared thyroid tissue and blood T-cell repertoires from about 6 Graves' hyperthyroidism patients. Once sampling was done, hyperthyroidism patients were given methimazole at a starting dose of 30 mg daily, whereas ophthalmopathy patients were given high-dose intravenous methylprednisolone. The paper reports TCR Vbeta CDR3 sequencing of 140 or so peripheral blood samples: around 45 ophthalmopathy, under 80 hyperthyroidism and 17 progressor patients.

After removal of 5 bases from V and 3 bases from J, the junction retains 8 bases not matched to a gene. For CDR1 and CDR2, the germline V gene lists MDHEN and SYDVKM. From the cysteine through the phenylalanine, the CDR3 covers 16 amino acids. CDR3 DNA only is kept here, 48 bases in frame from base 1. The TCR beta CDR3 regions were amplified from RNA transcripts. The first round of RT-PCR for the TCR CDR3 was performed with the HTBI primer set and the Qiagen OneStep RT-PCR kit. The libraries were constructed in a second round of multiplex PCR and then size-selected and purified. Libraries were sequenced paired-end with 100 bp reads on an Illumina HiSeq2000. As for how the authors treated the data: SOAPnuke was used to process the raw data, removing reads that contained adapters or uncalled bases, had a mean Phred below 15, or lacked an exact match to the constant primer or identifier. COPE v1.2.5 was used to merge high-quality paired reads, and clonotypes were defined as unique nucleotide sequences. MiTCR v1.1 was used to align clonotypes to the IMGT TRBV, TRBD and TRBJ reference segments. The analysis included only V-J combinations with a frequency above 0.0001, which together covered 99% to 99.2% of the repertoires. The TCS score was defined as F50 (clonal expansion) divided by E x V (chaos), with BLOSUM62-based TCRdist calculated between CDR3 peptides within each V-J. Welch's t-statistics and random forest reduced fewer than 550 V-J features to about 13, which were used in a naive Bayes classifier (R e1071). TCRdb ran its own pipeline on the public reads, namely fastp trimming at Q25 and MiXCR clone calling, and kept in-frame beta chains. For every CDR3 protein sequence, its rows merge into one entry that carries the most common genes and DNA. The authors' filters were not applied to this entry. A total of around 340,000 distinct CDR3 sequences appear in this sample, 17% of them only once. The biggest ten clones account for around 35% of the sample.

The hyperthyroidism patients were between 18 and 65 years old and newly diagnosed, with a disease duration of less than 2 months. The study excluded patients with uncontrolled infections, other autoimmune diseases, pregnancy or lactation. Diagnoses were established on the basis of clinical symptoms, serum thyroxine and TRAb, thyroid ultrasound, and orbital computed tomography. For progressor patients, blood was drawn at the first diagnosis of hyperthyroidism, before any ophthalmopathy symptoms had appeared. PBMCs were separated from approximately 10 ml of fresh peripheral blood using Ficoll-Paque density gradient centrifugation. Patients classed as progressors first received a Graves' hyperthyroidism diagnosis and then went on to develop ophthalmopathy during follow-up. Total RNA was extracted with Trizol reagent, and quality was checked on an Agilent 2100 Bioanalyzer. Here is what the overall study found, with its caveats: Ophthalmopathy was separated from stable hyperthyroidism by a 13 V-J signature model, with approximately 86% sensitivity and just over 81% specificity obtained in cross-validation and 80%/75% obtained in testing. In validation, progression to ophthalmopathy was predicted by the model with approximately 67% sensitivity and 72.22% specificity, a median of approximately 6.5 months before onset. Most expanded thyroid clonotypes (frequency above 0.001) were also found in blood, which suggests that blood repertoires may mirror thyroid immune responses. Sample size was not statistically predetermined, and blinding of investigators to group allocation was not performed.

The V gene is TRBV28 and the J gene is TRBJ2-5; 11 central nucleotides agree with TRBD2. The sequence was obtained from a woman aged 30 to 39 with Graves' hyperthyroidism that later progressed to Graves' ophthalmopathy. The sequenced sample consisted of blood. CDR3 sequence: CASSLLLAGGEETQYF. The base sequence is TGTGCCAGCAGTCTACTTCTAGCGGGAGGAGAAGAGACCCAGTACTTC.